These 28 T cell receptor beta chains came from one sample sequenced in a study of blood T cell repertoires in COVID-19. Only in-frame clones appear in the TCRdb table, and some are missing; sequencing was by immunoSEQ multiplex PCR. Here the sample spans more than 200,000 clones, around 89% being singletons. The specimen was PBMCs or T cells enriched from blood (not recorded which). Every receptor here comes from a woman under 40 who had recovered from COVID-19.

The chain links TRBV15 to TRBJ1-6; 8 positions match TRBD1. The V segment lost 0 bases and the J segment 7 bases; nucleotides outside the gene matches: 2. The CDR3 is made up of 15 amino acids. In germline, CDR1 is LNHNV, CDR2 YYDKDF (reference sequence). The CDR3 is CATSRENRGNSPLHF. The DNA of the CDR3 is TGTGCCACCAGCAGAGAAAACAGGGGGAATTCACCCCTCCACTTT.

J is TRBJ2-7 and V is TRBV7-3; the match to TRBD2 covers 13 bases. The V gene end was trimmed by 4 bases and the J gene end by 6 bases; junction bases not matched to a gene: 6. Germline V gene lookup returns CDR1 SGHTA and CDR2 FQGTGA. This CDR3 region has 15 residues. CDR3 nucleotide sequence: TGTGCCAGCAGCTACGGACTAGCGGGAGTAGCCGAGCAGTACTTC. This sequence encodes CASSYGLAGVAEQYF.

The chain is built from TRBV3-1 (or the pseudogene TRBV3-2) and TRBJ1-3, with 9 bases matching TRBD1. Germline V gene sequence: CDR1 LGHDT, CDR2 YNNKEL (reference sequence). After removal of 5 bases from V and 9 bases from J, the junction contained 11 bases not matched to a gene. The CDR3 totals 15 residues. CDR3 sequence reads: CASSSGQGPRGTIYF. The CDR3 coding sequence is TGTGCCAGCAGCTCTGGACAGGGGCCCCGAGGCACCATATATTTT.

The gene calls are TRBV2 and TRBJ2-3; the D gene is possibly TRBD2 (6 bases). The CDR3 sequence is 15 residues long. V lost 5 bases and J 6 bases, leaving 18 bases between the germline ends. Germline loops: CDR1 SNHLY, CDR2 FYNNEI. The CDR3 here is CASSQDYSSSDTQYF. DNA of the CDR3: TGTGCCAGCAGTCAGGACTATAGCAGCTCGGATACGCAGTATTTT. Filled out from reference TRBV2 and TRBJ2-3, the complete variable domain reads EPEVTQTPSHQVTQMGQEVILRCVPISNHLYFYWYRQILGQKVEFLVSFYNNEISEKSEIFDDQFSVERPDGSNFTLKIRSTKLEDSAMYFCASSQDYSSSDTQYFGPGTRLTVL.

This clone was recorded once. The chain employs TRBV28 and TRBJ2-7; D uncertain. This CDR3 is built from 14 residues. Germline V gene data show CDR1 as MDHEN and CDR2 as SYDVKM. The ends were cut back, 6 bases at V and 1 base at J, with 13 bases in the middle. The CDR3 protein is CASRRPQVSYEQYF. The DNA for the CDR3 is TGTGCCAGCAGGAGACCCCAGGTTTCCTACGAGCAGTACTTC.

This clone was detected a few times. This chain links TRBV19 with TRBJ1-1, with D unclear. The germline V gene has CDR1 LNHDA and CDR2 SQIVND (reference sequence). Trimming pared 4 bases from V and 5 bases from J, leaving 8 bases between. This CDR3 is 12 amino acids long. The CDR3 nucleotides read TGTGCCAGTAGTACTTATCAGACTGAAGCTTTCTTT. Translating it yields CASSTYQTEAFF.

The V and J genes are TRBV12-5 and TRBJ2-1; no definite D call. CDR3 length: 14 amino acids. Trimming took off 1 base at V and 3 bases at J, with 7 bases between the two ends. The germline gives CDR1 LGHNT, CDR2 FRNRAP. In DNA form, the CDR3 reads TGTGCTAGTGGTTTGGGCGGTGTCTACAATGAGCAGTTCTTC. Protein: CASGLGGVYNEQFF.

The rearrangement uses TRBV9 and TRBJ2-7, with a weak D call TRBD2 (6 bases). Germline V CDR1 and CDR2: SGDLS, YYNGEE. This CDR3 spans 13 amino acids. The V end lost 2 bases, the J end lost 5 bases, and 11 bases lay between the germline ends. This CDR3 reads CASSVSGRDEQYF. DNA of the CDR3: TGTGCCAGCAGCGTTAGCGGAAGAGACGAGCAGTACTTC. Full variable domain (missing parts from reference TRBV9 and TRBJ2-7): DSGVTQTPKHLITATGQRVTLRCSPRSGDLSVYWYQQSLDQGLQFLIQYYNGEERAKGNILERFSAQQFPDLHSELNLSSLELGDSALYFCASSVSGRDEQYFGPGTRLTVT.

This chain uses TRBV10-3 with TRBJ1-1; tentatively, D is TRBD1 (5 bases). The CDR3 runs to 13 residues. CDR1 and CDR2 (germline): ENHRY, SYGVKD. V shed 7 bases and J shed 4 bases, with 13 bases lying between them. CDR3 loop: CAIKGFAFTEAFF. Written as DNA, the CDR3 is TGTGCCATCAAGGGGTTTGCGTTCACTGAAGCTTTCTTT.

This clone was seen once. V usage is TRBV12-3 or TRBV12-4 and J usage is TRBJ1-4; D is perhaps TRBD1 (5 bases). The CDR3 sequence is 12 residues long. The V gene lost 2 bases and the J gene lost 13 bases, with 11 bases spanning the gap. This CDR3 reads CASSLSMGGLFF. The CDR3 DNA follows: TGTGCCAGCAGTTTAAGTATGGGGGGACTGTTTTTT.

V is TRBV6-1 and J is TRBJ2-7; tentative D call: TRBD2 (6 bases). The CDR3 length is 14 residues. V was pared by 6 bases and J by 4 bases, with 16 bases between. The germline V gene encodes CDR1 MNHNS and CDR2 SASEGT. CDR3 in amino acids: CASSPPAGRYEQYF. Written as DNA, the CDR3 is TGTGCCAGCAGCCCCCCCGCAGGGAGGTACGAGCAGTACTTC.

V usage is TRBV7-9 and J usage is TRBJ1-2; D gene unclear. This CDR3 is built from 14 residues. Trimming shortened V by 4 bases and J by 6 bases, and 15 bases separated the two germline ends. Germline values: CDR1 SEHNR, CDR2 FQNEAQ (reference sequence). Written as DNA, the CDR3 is TGTGCCAGCAGCTCTACCTCAGGATGGAATGGCTACACCTTC. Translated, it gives CASSSTSGWNGYTF.

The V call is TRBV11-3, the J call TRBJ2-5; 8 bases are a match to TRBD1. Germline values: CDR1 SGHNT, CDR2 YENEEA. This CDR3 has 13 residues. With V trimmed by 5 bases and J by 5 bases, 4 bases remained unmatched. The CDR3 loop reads CASSLGQGETQYF. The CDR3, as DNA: TGTGCCAGCAGCCTAGGACAGGGTGAGACCCAGTACTTC.

CDR3 DNA sequence: TGTGCCAGCAGCTTAGCGGGGGAGGTCGAAAAACTGTTTTTT. It translates to CASSLAGEVEKLFF. This chain joins TRBV7-2 and TRBJ1-4; D perhaps matches TRBD1 (5 bases). This CDR3 spans 14 amino acids. The germline V and J ends were trimmed by 0 bases and 8 bases, with 10 bases remaining between them. The germline V gene encodes CDR1 SGHTA and CDR2 FQGNSA.

The chain's CDR3 is CSASSTGGREQFF. CDR3 bases: TGCAGTGCTAGTAGCACAGGGGGGAGAGAGCAGTTCTTC. The chain employs TRBV20-1 and TRBJ2-1; TRBD1 aligns across 8 bases. Losses at the gene ends were 3 bases for V and 10 bases for J; bases not matched to a gene: 8. This CDR3 region has 13 residues. Looked up from germline, CDR1 is DFQATT and CDR2 is SNEGSKA (reference sequence).

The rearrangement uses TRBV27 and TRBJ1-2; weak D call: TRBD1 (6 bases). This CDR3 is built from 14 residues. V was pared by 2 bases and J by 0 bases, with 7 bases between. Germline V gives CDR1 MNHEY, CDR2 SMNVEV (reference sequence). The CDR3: CASSLDRTNYGYTF. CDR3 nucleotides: TGTGCCAGCAGTTTAGACAGGACTAACTATGGCTACACCTTC.

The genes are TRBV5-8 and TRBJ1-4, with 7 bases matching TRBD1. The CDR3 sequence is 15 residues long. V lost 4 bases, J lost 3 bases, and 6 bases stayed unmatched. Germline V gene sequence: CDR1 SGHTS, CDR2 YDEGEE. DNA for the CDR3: TGTGCCAGCAGCCTGGATAGGGGGCCTAATGAAAAACTGTTTTTT. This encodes CASSLDRGPNEKLFF.

In DNA form, the CDR3 reads TGTGCCAGCAGCCAAGCCGTTAATCAGCCCCAGCATTTT. Protein product: CASSQAVNQPQHF. The rearrangement joins TRBV3-1 (or the pseudogene TRBV3-2) to TRBJ1-5; D not resolved. The germline V gene has CDR1 LGHDT and CDR2 YNNKEL (reference sequence). The length of the CDR3 is 13 residues. V lost 1 base to trimming and J lost 4 bases, with 5 bases between them.

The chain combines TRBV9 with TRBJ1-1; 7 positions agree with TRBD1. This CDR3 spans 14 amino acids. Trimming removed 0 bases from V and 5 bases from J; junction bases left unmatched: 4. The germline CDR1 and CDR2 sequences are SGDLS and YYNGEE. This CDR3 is CASSVEGASTEAFF. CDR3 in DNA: TGTGCCAGCAGCGTAGAGGGGGCCAGTACTGAAGCTTTCTTT.

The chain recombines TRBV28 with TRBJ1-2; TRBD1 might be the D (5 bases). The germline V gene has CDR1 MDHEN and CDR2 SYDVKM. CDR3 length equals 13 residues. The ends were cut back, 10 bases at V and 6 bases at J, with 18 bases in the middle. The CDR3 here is CATNEWGEDGYTF. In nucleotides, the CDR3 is TGTGCCACCAACGAATGGGGGGAGGATGGCTACACCTTC.

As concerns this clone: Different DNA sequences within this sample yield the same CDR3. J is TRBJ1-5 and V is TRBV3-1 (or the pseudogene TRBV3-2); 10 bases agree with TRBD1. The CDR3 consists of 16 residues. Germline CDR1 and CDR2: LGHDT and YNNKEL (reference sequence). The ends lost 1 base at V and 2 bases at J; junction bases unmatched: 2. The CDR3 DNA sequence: TGTGCCAGCAGCCAAGCTGGGACAGGGGGCAATCAGCCCCAGCATTTT. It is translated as CASSQAGTGGNQPQHF.

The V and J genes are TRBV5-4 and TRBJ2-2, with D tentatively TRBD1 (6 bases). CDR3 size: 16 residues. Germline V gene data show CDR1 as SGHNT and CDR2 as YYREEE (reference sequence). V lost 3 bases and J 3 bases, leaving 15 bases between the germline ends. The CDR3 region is CASSSQTGRYTGELFF. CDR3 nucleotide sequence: TGTGCCAGCAGCTCGCAAACAGGGAGATACACCGGGGAGCTGTTTTTT. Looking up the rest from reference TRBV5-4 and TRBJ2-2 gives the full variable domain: ETGVTQSPTHLIKTRGQQVTLRCSSQSGHNTVSWYQQALGQGPQFIFQYYREEENGRGNFPPRFSGLQFPNYSSELNVNALELDDSALYLCASSSQTGRYTGELFFGEGSRLTVL.

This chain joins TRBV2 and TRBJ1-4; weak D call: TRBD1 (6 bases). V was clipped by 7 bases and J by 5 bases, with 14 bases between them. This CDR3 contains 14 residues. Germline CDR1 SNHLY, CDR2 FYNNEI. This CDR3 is CASILDRNNEKLFF. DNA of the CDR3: TGTGCCAGCATTCTTGACAGGAACAATGAAAAACTGTTTTTT.

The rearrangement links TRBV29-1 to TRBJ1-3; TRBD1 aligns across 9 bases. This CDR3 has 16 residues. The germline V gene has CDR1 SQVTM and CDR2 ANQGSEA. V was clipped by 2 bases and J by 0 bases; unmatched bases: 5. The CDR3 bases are TGCAGCGTTGAATTCGGGACAGGGCCCTCTGGAAACACCATATATTTT. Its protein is CSVEFGTGPSGNTIYF. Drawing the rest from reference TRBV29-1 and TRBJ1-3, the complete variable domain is SAVISQKPSRDICQRGTSLTIQCQVDSQVTMMFWYRQQPGQSLTLIATANQGSEATYESGFVIDKFPISRPNLTFSTLTVSNMSPEDSSIYLCSVEFGTGPSGNTIYFGEGSWLTVV.

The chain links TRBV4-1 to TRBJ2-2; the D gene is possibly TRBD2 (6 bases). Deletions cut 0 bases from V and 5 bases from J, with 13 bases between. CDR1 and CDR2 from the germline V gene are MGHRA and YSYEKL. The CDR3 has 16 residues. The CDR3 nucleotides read TGCGCCAGCAGCCAAGATAGAGGGGAGGAGACCGGGGAGCTGTTTTTT. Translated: CASSQDRGEETGELFF.

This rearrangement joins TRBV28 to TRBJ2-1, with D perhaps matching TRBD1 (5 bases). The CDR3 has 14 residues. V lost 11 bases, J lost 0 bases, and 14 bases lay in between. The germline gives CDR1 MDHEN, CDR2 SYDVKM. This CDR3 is CASNLGASYNEQFF. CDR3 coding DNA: TGTGCCTCAAACTTAGGGGCCTCCTACAATGAGCAGTTCTTC.

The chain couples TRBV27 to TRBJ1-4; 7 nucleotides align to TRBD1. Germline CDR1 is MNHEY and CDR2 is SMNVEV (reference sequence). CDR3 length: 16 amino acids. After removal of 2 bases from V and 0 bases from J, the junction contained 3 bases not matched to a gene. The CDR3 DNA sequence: TGTGCCAGCAGTTTAGGCGGGACAGCAACTAATGAAAAACTGTTTTTT. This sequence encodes CASSLGGTATNEKLFF.

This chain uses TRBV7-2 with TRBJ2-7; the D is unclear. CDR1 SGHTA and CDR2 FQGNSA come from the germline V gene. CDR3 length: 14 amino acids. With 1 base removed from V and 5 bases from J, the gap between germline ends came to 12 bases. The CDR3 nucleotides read TGTGCCAGCAGCTTAGACTACCTTTTAAACGAGCAGTACTTC. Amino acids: CASSLDYLLNEQYF.